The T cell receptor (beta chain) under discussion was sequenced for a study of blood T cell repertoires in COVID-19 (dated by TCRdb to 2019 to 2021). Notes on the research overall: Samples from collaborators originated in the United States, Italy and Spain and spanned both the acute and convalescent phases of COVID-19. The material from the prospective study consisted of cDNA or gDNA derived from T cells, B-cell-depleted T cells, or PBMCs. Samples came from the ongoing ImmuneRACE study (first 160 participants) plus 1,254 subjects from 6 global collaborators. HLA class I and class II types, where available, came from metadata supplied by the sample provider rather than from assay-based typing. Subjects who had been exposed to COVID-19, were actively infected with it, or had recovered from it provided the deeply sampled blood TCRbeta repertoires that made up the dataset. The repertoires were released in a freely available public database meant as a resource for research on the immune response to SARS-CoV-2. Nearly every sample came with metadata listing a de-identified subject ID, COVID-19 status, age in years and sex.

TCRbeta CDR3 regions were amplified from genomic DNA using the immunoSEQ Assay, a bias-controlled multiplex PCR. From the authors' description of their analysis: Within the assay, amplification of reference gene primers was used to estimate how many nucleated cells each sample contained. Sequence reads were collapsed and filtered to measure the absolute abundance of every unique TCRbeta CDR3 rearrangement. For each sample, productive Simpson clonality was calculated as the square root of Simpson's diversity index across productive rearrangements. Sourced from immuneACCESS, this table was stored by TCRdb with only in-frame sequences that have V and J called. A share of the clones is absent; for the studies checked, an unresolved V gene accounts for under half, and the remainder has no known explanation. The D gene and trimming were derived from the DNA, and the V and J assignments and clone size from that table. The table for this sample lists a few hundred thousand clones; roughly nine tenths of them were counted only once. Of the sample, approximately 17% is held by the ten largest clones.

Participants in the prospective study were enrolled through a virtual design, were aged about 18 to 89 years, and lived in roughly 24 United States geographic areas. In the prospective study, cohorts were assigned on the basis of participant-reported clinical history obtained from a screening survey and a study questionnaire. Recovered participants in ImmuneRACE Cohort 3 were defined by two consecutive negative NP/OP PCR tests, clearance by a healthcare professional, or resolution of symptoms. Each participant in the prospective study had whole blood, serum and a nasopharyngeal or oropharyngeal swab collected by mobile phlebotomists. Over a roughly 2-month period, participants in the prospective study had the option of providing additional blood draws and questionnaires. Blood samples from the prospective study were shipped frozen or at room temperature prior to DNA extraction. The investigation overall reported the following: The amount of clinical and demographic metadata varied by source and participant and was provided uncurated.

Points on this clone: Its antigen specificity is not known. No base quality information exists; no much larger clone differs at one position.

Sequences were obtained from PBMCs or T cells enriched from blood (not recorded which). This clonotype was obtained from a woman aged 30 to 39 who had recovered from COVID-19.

The CDR3 region reads CASSWTGGETQYF. The DNA reads TGTGCCAGCAGCTGGACAGGAGGAGAGACCCAGTACTTC. This sequence uses TRBV7-3 and TRBJ2-5; 7 bases in between match TRBD1. V trim: 4 bases; J trim: 4 bases; unmatched bases: 3. The CDR3 starts with the cysteine, ends with the phenylalanine, and has 13 residues. Only CDR3 DNA is held: 39 bases, read in frame from base 1. Based on the germline V gene, the CDR1 and CDR2 sequences are SGHTA and FQGTGA.